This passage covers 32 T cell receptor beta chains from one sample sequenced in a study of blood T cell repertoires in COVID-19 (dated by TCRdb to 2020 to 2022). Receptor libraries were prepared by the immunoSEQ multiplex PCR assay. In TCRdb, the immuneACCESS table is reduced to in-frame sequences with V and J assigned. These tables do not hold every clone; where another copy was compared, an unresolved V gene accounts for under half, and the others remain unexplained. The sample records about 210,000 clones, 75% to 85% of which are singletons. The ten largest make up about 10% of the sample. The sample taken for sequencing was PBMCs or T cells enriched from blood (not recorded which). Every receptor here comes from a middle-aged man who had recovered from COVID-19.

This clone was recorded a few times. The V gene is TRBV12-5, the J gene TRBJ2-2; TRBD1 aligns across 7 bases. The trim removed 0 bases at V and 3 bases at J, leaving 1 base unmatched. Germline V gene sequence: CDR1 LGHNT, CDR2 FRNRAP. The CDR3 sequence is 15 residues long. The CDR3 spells CASGLVQGYTGELFF. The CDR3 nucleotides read TGTGCTAGTGGTTTGGTACAGGGGTACACCGGGGAGCTGTTTTTT.

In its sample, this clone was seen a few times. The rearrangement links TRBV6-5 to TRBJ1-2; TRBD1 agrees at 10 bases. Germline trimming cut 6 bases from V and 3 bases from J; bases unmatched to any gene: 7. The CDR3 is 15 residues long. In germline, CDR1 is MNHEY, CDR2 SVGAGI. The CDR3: CASRTGTGVYYGYTF. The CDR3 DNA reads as TGTGCCAGCAGAACCGGGACAGGGGTTTACTATGGCTACACCTTC.

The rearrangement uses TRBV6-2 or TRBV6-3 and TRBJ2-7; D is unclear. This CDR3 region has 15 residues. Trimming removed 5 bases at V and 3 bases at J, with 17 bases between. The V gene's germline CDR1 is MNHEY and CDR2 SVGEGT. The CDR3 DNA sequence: TGTGCCAGCAGTGCCCCGAGTCTAGTCAACTACGAGCAGTACTTC. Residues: CASSAPSLVNYEQYF.

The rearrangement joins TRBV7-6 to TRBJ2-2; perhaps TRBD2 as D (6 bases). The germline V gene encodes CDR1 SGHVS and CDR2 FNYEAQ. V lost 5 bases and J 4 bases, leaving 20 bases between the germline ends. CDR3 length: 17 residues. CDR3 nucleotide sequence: TGTGCCAGCAGCCTCCCCCCCGGGGGTGGGGCCACCGGGGAGCTGTTTTTT. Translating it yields CASSLPPGGGATGELFF.

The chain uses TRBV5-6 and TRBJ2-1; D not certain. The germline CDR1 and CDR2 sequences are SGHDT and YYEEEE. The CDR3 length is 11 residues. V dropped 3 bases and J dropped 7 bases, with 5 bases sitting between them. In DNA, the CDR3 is TGTGCCAGCAGCTCCCTAAATGAGCAGTTCTTC. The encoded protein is CASSSLNEQFF.

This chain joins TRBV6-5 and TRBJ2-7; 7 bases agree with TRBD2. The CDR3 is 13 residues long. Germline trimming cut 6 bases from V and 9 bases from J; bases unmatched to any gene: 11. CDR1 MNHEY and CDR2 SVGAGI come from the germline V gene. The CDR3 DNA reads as TGTGCCAGCAGGGGGCCTGGGGGGGTTTTGCAGTACTTC. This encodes CASRGPGGVLQYF.

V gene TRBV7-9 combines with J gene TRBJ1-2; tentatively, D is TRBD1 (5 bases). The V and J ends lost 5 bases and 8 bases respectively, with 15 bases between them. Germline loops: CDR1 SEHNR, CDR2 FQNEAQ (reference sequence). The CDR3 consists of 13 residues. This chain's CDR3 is CASSPREGSGYTF. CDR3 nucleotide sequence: TGTGCCAGCAGCCCCAGGGAGGGGAGCGGCTACACCTTC. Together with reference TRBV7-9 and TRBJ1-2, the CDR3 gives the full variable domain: DTGVSQNPRHKITKRGQNVTFRCDPISEHNRLYWYRQTLGQGPEFLTYFQNEAQLEKSRLLSDRFSAERPKGSFSTLEIQRTEQGDSAMYLCASSPREGSGYTFGSGTRLTVV.

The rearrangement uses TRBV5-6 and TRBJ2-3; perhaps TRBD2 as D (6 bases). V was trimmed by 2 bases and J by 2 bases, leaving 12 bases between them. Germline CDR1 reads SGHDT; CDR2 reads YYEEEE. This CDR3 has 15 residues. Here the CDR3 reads CASSLQAGITDTQYF. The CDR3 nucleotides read TGTGCCAGCAGCTTACAGGCGGGAATCACAGATACGCAGTATTTT.

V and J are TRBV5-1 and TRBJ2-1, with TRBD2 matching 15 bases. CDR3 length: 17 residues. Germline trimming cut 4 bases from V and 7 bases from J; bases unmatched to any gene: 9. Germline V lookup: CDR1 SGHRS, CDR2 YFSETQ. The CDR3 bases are TGCGCCAGCAGCCCCGGACTAGCGGGAGGGAATCTGAATGAGCAGTTCTTC. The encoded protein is CASSPGLAGGNLNEQFF.

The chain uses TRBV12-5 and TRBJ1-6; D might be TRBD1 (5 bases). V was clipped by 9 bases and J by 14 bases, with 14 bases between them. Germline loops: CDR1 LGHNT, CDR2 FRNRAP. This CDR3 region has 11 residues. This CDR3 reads CASTSQGTLHF. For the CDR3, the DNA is TGTGCTAGCACCTCCCAGGGAACCCTCCACTTT.

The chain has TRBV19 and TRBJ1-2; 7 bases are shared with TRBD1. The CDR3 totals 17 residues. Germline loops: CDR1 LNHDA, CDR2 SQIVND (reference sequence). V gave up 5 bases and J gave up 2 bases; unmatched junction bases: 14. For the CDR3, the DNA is TGTGCCAGTAGTCGACCGGGACAGCAGAGTGGAAACTATGGCTACACCTTC. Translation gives CASSRPGQQSGNYGYTF.

CDR3 nucleotide sequence: TGTGCCAGCTCACTGATGGGGACTCAGAACACCGGGGAGCTGTTTTTT. This sequence encodes CASSLMGTQNTGELFF. The V call is TRBV18, the J call TRBJ2-2; tentative D call: TRBD2 (6 bases). This CDR3 spans 16 amino acids. The V gene's germline CDR1 is KGHSH and CDR2 LQKENI. The V gene lost 4 bases and the J gene lost 1 base, with 13 bases spanning the gap.

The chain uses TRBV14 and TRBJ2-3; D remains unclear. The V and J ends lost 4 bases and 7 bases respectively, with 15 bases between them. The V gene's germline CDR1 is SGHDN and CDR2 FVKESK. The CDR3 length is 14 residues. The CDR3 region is CASSLIMGWNTQYF. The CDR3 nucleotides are TGTGCCAGCAGCCTCATAATGGGCTGGAATACGCAGTATTTT.

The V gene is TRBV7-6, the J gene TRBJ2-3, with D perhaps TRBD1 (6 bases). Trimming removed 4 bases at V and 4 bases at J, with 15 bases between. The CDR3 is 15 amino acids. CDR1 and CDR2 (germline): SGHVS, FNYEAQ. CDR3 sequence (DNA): TGTGCCAGCAGCTCCTCGCCAAGACAGGCAGATACGCAGTATTTT. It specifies CASSSSPRQADTQYF. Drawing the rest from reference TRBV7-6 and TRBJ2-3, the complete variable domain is GAGVSQSPRYKVTKRGQDVALRCDPISGHVSLYWYRQALGQGPEFLTYFNYEAQQDKSGLPNDRFSAERPEGSISTLTIQRTEQRDSAMYRCASSSSPRQADTQYFGPGTRLTVL.

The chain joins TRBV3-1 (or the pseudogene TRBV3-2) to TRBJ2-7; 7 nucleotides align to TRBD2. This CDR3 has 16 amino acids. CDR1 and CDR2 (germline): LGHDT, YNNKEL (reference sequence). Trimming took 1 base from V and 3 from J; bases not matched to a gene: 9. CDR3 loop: CASSQAPGLGYYEQYF. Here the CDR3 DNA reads TGTGCCAGCAGCCAAGCTCCAGGACTAGGGTACTACGAGCAGTACTTC.

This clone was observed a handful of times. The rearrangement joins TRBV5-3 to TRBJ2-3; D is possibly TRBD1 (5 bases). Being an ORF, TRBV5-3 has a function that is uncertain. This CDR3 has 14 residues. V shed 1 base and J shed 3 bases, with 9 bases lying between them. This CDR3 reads CARSLRGQTDTQYF. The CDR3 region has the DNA TGTGCCAGAAGCTTGAGGGGCCAGACAGATACGCAGTATTTT.

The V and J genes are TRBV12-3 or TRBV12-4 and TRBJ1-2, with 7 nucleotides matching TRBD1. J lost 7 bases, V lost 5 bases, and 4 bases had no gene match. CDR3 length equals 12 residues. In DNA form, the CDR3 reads TGTGCCAGCAGTGAGAGGGGGCTTGGCTACACCTTC. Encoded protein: CASSERGLGYTF.

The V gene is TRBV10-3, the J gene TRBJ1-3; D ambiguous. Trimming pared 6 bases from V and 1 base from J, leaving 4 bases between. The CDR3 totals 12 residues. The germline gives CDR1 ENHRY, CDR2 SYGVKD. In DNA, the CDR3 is TGTGCCATCAGCAATTCTGGAAACACCATATATTTT. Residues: CAISNSGNTIYF.

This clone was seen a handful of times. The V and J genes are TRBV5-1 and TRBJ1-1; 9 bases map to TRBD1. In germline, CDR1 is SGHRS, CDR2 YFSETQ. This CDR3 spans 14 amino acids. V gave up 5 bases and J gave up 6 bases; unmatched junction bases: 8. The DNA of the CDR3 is TGCGCCAGCAGTTCTGACAGGGGGATTCCTGAAGCTTTCTTT. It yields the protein CASSSDRGIPEAFF.

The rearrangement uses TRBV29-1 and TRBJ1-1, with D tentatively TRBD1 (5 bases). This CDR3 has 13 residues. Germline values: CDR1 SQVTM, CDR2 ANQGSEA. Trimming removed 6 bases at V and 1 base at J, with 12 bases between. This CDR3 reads CSVRSRANTEAFF. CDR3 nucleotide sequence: TGCAGCGTCCGTTCCAGGGCGAACACTGAAGCTTTCTTT.

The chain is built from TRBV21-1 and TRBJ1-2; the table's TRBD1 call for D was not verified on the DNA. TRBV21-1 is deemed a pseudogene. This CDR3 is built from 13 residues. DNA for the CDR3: TGTGCCAGCAGCAAAGACAAACAGAACGGCTACACCTTC. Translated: CASSKDKQNGYTF.

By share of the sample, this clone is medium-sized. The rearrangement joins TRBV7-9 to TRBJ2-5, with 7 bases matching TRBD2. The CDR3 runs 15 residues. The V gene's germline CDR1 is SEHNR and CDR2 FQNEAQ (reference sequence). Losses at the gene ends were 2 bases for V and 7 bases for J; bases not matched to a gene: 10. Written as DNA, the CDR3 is TGTGCCAGCAGCTTACGGTCTAGCGGTGAAGGGACCCAGTACTTC. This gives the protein CASSLRSSGEGTQYF.

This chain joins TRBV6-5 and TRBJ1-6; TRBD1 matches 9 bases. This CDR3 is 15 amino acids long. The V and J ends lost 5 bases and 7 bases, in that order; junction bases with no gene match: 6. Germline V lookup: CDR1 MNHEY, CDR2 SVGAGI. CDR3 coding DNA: TGTGCCAGCAGTACTCCGGGACAGGGAAATTCACCCCTCCACTTT. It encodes CASSTPGQGNSPLHF.

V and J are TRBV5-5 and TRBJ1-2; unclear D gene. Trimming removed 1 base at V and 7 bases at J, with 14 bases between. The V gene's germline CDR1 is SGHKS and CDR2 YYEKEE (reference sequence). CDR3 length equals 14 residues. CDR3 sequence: CASSLSEWGGGYTF. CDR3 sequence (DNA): TGTGCCAGCAGCTTGTCAGAGTGGGGAGGTGGCTACACCTTC.

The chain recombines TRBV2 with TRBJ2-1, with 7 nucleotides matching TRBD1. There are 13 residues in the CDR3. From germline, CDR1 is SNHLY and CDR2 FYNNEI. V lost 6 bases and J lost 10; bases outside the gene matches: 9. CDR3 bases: TGTGCCAGCAGCCAACGACAGGGCTGGGAGCAGTTCTTC. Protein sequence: CASSQRQGWEQFF.

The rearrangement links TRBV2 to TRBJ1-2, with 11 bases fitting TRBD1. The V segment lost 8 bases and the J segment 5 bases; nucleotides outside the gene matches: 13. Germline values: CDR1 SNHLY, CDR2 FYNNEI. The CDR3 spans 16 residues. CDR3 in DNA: TGTGCCAGCGAACGGGGGGACAGGGGGTCGTCGTATGGCTACACCTTC. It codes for CASERGDRGSSYGYTF.

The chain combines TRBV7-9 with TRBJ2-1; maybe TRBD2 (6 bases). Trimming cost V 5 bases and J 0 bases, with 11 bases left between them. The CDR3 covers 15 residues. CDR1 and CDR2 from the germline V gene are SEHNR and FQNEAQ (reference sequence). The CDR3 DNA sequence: TGTGCCAGCAGCCCTCCTAGCGTCTCCTACAATGAGCAGTTCTTC. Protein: CASSPPSVSYNEQFF. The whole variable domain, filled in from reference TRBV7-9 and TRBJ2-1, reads DTGVSQNPRHKITKRGQNVTFRCDPISEHNRLYWYRQTLGQGPEFLTYFQNEAQLEKSRLLSDRFSAERPKGSFSTLEIQRTEQGDSAMYLCASSPPSVSYNEQFFGPGTRLTVL.

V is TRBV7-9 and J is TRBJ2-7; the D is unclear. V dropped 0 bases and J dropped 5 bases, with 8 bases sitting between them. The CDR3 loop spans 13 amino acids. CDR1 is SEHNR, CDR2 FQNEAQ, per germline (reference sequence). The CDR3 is CASSLARFDEQYF. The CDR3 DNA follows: TGTGCCAGCAGCTTAGCCAGGTTCGACGAGCAGTACTTC.

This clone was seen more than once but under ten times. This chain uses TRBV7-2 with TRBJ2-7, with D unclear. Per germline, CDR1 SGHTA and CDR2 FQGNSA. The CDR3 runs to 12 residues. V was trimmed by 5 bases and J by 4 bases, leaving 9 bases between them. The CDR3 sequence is CASSPIGYEQYF. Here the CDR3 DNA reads TGTGCCAGCAGCCCCATCGGGTACGAGCAGTACTTC. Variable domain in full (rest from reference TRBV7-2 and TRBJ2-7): GAGVSQSPSNKVTEKGKDVELRCDPISGHTALYWYRQSLGQGLEFLIYFQGNSAPDKSGLPSDRFSAERTGGSVSTLTIQRTQQEDSAVYLCASSPIGYEQYFGPGTRLTVT.

CDR3 sequence: CASSFGGALFYGYTF. CDR3 nucleotide sequence: TGTGCCAGCAGTTTTGGAGGGGCCTTATTCTATGGCTACACCTTC. The rearrangement joins TRBV28 to TRBJ1-2; a possible D gene is TRBD1 (5 bases). Trimming left V 3 bases short and J 4 bases short, with 15 bases between. Germline V CDR1 and CDR2: MDHEN, SYDVKM. This CDR3 is built from 15 residues.

In DNA form, the CDR3 reads TGCACCAGCAGCCAGCCGCTAAAGGGGGCGGGTACTGAAGCTTTCTTT. Its protein is CTSSQPLKGAGTEAFF. The genes are TRBV1 and TRBJ1-1; the D segment call TRBD1 is taken from the table without a DNA check. TRBV1 is a listed pseudogene. This CDR3 comprises 16 residues.

CDR3 region: CASSPPTSRSTDTQYF. The CDR3 DNA reads as TGTGCCAGCAGCCCGCCGACTAGCAGATCCACAGATACGCAGTATTTT. The V call is TRBV7-9, the J call TRBJ2-3; 7 bases map to TRBD2. CDR1 SEHNR and CDR2 FQNEAQ come from the germline V gene (reference sequence). The CDR3 has 16 residues. J gave up 2 bases and V 5 bases, and 10 bases lay outside the gene matches.